A single sample gave rise to the 12 T cell receptor beta chains below, sequenced in a study of vaccination and CD4 T cells after COVID-19. Sequencing of DNA taken from cultured CD4+ T cells relied on the Oncomine TCR Beta short-read assay. TCRdb itself ran the PCR reads through MiXCR, one entry per CDR3 protein. The sample holds about 10,000 distinct CDR3 sequences; roughly 33% are singletons and the top ten take more than 15%. Antigens of these TCRs are unknown. Specified treatment: roughly ten-day PBMC culture with coronavirus spike peptide pools or control peptides (ViraFEST assay). The input for sequencing was CD4+ T cells from blood, cultured in vitro, taken after SARS-CoV-2 vaccination. All receptors come from a human donor who had recovered from COVID-19.

This clonotype turned up a few times. This chain joins TRBV28 and TRBJ2-7, with TRBD1 identical over 10 bases. V trimming: 6 bases; J trimming: 2 bases; junction bases outside the gene matches: 7. The CDR3 is 15 residues long. Germline V CDR1 and CDR2: MDHEN, SYDVKM. The CDR3: CASSFAGTGAYEQYF. The CDR3 DNA reads as TGTGCCAGCAGCTTCGCCGGGACAGGGGCCTACGAGCAGTACTTC. Together with reference TRBV28 and TRBJ2-7, the CDR3 gives the full variable domain: DVKVTQSSRYLVKRTGEKVFLECVQDMDHENMFWYRQDPGLGLRLIYFSYDVKMKEKGDIPEGYSVSREKKERFSLILESASTNQTSMYLCASSFAGTGAYEQYFGPGTRLTVT.

The V gene is TRBV20-1, the J gene TRBJ1-5; 7 nucleotides match TRBD1. Trimming took 5 bases from V and 6 from J; bases not matched to a gene: 7. CDR3 length equals 13 residues. Germline assignment: CDR1 DFQATT and CDR2 SNEGSKA (reference sequence). This CDR3 is CSAPDRVGQPQHF. The DNA for the CDR3 is TGCAGTGCTCCCGACAGGGTGGGTCAGCCCCAGCATTTT.

This chain joins TRBV30 and TRBJ1-1, with TRBD1 matching over 9 bases. The CDR3 is 14 amino acids. J was trimmed by 2 bases and V by 5 bases; bases with no gene match: 6. The germline V gene encodes CDR1 GTSNPN and CDR2 SVGIG (reference sequence). This CDR3 reads CAWDVQGANTEAFF. The DNA of the CDR3 is TGTGCCTGGGACGTACAGGGGGCAAACACTGAAGCTTTCTTT.

A few counts support this clonotype. The chain recombines TRBV7-9 with TRBJ2-7; 7 nucleotides match TRBD1. Trimming removed 5 bases from V and 0 bases from J; junction bases left unmatched: 7. The CDR3 consists of 15 residues. Germline lookup yields CDR1 SEHNR and CDR2 FQNEAQ (reference sequence). In DNA form, the CDR3 reads TGTGCCAGCAGCCAAACGGGACAGCTCTCCTACGAGCAGTACTTC. This codes for CASSQTGQLSYEQYF. Full variable domain (missing parts from reference TRBV7-9 and TRBJ2-7): DTGVSQNPRHKITKRGQNVTFRCDPISEHNRLYWYRQTLGQGPEFLTYFQNEAQLEKSRLLSDRFSAERPKGSFSTLEIQRTEQGDSAMYLCASSQTGQLSYEQYFGPGTRLTVT.

V and J are TRBV4-1 and TRBJ1-2; 7 nucleotides line up with TRBD1. The CDR3 runs 13 residues. The V segment lost 4 bases and the J segment 2 bases; nucleotides outside the gene matches: 1. Per germline, CDR1 MGHRA and CDR2 YSYEKL. The CDR3 loop reads CASSRDSNYGYTF. CDR3 coding DNA: TGCGCCAGCAGCCGGGACAGCAACTATGGCTACACCTTC.

The chain uses TRBV7-9 and TRBJ1-2; D is uncertain. In germline, CDR1 is SEHNR, CDR2 FQNEAQ (reference sequence). Trimming shortened V by 8 bases and J by 6 bases, and 16 bases separated the two germline ends. This CDR3 spans 13 amino acids. CDR3 residues: CASSTVRFHGYTF. For the CDR3, the DNA is TGTGCCAGCTCCACCGTCCGGTTCCATGGCTACACCTTC.

The chain employs TRBV30 and TRBJ2-7, with a tentative D call TRBD1 (6 bases). This CDR3 is 12 amino acids long. Germline-derived CDR1 and CDR2 are GTSNPN and SVGIG (reference sequence). V was clipped by 4 bases and J by 2 bases, with 9 bases between them. CDR3 sequence reads: CAWNRQAYEQYF. The CDR3 nucleotides are TGTGCCTGGAACCGACAGGCCTACGAGCAGTACTTC.

In its sample, this clonotype was seen a few times. The chain is built from TRBV20-1 and TRBJ2-1; D uncertain. Trimming shortened V by 6 bases and J by 12 bases, and 15 bases separated the two germline ends. The CDR3 has 11 residues. CDR1 DFQATT and CDR2 SNEGSKA come from the germline V gene (reference sequence). The CDR3, as DNA: TGCAGTGCCAATCCCGGCAGGTTGCAGTTCTTC. Protein product: CSANPGRLQFF.

This clonotype was found once. The J gene is TRBJ2-3, the V gene TRBV20-1, with 7 positions matching TRBD2. The CDR3 covers 14 residues. With V trimmed by 4 bases and J by 0 bases, 4 bases remained unmatched. CDR1 is DFQATT, CDR2 SNEGSKA, per germline (reference sequence). The CDR3 nucleotides read TGCAGTGCTAAAAGCGGGATAAGCACAGATACGCAGTATTTT. Translating it yields CSAKSGISTDTQYF.

This rearrangement joins TRBV7-2 to TRBJ1-4; no clear D. This CDR3 region has 16 residues. The germline V gene has CDR1 SGHTA and CDR2 FQGNSA. Deletions cut 0 bases from V and 4 bases from J, with 12 bases between. This CDR3 is CASSLALTSGNEKLFF. CDR3 in DNA: TGTGCCAGCAGCTTAGCGCTAACCAGCGGTAATGAAAAACTGTTTTTT.

This clonotype has a handful of counts. The V and J genes are TRBV7-2 and TRBJ2-7, with D tentatively TRBD2 (5 bases). The CDR3 is 13 amino acids. Germline CDR1 SGHTA, CDR2 FQGNSA. Trimming took 5 bases from V and 6 from J, leaving 14 bases between them. The CDR3 region has the DNA TGTGCCAGCAGCCCGTACAGCGGACTCGAGCAGTACTTC. It specifies CASSPYSGLEQYF.

The table lists this clonotype with a few counts. V is TRBV7-9 and J is TRBJ2-3; the match to TRBD1 covers 8 bases. Germline lookup yields CDR1 SEHNR and CDR2 FQNEAQ (reference sequence). This CDR3 region has 15 residues. J gave up 2 bases and V 4 bases, and 5 bases lay outside the gene matches. CDR3 loop: CASSSGQGPTDTQYF. The CDR3 DNA is TGTGCCAGCAGCTCCGGACAGGGTCCCACAGATACGCAGTATTTT.